The entry that follows covers one TCR beta chain sequence. The antigen is unknown. A J-beta primer mix and a sample-barcoded 5' primer were used in a second PCR of roughly 6 to 11 cycles. TCRdb re-called the 5' RACE reads through MiXCR, storing one row per CDR3 protein. This table has about 1.1 million distinct CDR3 sequences, around two fifths appearing once. The sample originates from a study of blood T cells in healthy people across ages. Overall study results and limits: The authors considered diversity estimates from one million T cells to be underestimates.

Sample: blood. This TCR derives from a man aged 18 to 29 in good health.

The DNA for the CDR3 is TGTGCCAGCAGCGGGACTAGACGAGATACGCAGTATTTT. It codes for CASSGTRRDTQYF. The chain uses TRBV12-3 or TRBV12-4 and TRBJ2-3, with 8 bases identical to TRBD2. This CDR3 is built from 13 residues. Germline trimming cut 6 bases from V and 5 bases from J; bases unmatched to any gene: 4.